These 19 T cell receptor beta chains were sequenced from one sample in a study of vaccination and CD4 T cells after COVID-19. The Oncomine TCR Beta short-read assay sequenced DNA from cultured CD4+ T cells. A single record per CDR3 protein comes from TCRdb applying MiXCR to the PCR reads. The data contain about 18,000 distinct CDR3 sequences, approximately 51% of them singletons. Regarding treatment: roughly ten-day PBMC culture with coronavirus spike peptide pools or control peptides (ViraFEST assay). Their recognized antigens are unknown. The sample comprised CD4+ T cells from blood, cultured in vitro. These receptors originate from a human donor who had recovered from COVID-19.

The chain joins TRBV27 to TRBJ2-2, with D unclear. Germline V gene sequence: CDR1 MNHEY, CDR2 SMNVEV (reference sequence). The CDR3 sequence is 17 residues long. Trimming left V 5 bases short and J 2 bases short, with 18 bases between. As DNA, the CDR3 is TGTGCCAGCAGTCCTAGTTTCCGCTTACTAAACACCGGGGAGCTGTTTTTT. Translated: CASSPSFRLLNTGELFF.

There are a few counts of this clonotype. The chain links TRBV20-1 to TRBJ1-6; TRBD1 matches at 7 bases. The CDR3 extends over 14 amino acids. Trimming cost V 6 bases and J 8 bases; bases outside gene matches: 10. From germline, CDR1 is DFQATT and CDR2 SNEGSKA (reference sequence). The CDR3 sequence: CSAPMGQRDSPLHF. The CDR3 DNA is TGCAGTGCCCCTATGGGACAGAGGGATTCACCCCTCCACTTT.

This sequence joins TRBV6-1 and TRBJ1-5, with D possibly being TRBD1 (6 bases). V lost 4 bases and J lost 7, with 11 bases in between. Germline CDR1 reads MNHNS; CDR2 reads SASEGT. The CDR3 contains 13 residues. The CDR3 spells CASSGMQGQPQHF. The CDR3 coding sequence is TGTGCCAGCAGTGGGATGCAGGGGCAGCCCCAGCATTTT.

In DNA, the CDR3 is TGTGCCAGCGGGGCGGCAGGTAGCACAGATACGCAGTATTTT. It encodes CASGAAGSTDTQYF. V and J are TRBV6-1 and TRBJ2-3; tentatively, D is TRBD1 (5 bases). This CDR3 region has 14 residues. Germline V gives CDR1 MNHNS, CDR2 SASEGT. Trimming took 8 bases from V and 0 from J, leaving 12 bases between them.

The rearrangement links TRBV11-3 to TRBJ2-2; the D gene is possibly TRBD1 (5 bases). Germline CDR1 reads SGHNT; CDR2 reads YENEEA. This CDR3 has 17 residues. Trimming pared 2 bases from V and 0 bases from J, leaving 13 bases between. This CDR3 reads CASSLRRQGSNTGELFF. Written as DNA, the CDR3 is TGTGCCAGCAGCTTACGAAGGCAGGGATCGAACACCGGGGAGCTGTTTTTT.

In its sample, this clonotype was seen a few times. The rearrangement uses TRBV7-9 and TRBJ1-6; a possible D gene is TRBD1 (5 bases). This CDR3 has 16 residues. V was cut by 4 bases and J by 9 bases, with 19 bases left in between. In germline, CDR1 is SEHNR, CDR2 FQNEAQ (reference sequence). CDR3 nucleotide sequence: TGTGCCAGCAGCTCGATGCGGGGGATATTCGGTTCACCCCTCCACTTT. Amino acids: CASSSMRGIFGSPLHF.

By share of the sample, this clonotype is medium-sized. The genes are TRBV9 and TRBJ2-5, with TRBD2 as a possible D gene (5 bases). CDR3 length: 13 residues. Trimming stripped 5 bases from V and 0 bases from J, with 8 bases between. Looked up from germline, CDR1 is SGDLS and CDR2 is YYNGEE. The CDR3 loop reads CASSFGDQETQYF. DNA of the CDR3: TGTGCCAGCAGTTTCGGGGACCAAGAGACCCAGTACTTC.

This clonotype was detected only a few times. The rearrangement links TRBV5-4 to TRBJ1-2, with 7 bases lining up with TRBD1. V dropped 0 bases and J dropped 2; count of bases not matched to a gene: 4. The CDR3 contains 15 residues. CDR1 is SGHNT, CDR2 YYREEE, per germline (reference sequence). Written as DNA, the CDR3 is TGTGCCAGCAGCTTGGCAGGGGGTGCCAACTATGGCTACACCTTC. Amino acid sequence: CASSLAGGANYGYTF.

CDR3 loop: CASSLGHGRETQYF. The CDR3 DNA is TGTGCCAGCAGCTTAGGTCACGGCAGGGAGACCCAGTACTTC. The rearrangement uses TRBV5-4 and TRBJ2-5; no reliable D call. CDR3 size: 14 residues. Germline V CDR1 and CDR2: SGHNT, YYREEE (reference sequence). V lost 2 bases to trimming and J lost 5 bases, with 13 bases between them.

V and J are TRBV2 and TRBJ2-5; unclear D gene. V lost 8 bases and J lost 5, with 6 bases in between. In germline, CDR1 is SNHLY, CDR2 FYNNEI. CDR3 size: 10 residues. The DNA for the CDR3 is TGTGCCAGCTCACTGGAGACCCAGTACTTC. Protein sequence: CASSLETQYF.

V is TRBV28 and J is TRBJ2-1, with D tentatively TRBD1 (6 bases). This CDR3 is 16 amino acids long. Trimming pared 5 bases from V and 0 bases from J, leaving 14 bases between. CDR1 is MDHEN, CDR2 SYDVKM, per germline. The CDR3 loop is CASSGPGHRSYNEQFF. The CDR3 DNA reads TGTGCCAGCAGTGGGCCGGGACACCGCTCCTACAATGAGCAGTTCTTC.

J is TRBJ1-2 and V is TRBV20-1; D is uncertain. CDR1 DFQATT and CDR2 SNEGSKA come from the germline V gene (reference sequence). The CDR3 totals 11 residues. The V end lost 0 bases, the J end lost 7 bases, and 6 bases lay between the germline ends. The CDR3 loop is CSARDSGGYTF. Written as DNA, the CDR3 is TGCAGTGCTAGAGACAGTGGTGGCTACACCTTC.

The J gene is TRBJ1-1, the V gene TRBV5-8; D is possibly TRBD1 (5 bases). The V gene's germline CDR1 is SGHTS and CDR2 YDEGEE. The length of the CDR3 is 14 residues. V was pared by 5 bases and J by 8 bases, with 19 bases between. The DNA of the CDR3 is TGTGCCAGCAGTCGAGGGACCCGCCGTTCAGAAGCTTTCTTT. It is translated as CASSRGTRRSEAFF.

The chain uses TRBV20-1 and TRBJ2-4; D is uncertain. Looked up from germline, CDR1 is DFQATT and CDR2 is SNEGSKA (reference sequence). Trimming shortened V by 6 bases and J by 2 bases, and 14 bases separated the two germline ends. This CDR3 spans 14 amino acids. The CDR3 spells CSAWTLGTKNIQYF. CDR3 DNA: TGCAGTGCCTGGACCCTCGGAACCAAAAACATTCAGTACTTC.

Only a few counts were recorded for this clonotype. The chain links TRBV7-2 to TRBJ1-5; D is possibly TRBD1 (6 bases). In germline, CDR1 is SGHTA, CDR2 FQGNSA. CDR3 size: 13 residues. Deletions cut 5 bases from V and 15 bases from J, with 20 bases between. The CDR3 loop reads CASSPRQGTKRHF. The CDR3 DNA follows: TGTGCCAGCAGCCCCCGGCAGGGGACAAAAAGGCATTTT.

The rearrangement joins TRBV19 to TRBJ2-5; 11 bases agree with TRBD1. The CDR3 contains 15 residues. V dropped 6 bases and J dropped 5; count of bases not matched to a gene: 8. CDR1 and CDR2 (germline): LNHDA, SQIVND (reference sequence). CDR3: CASRPGRTGGETQYF. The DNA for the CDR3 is TGTGCCAGTAGGCCCGGACGGACAGGGGGCGAGACCCAGTACTTC.

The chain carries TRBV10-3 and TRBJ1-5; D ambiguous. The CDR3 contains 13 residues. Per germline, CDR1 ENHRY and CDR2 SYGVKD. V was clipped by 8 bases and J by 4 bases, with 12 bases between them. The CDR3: CAIQSGRNQPQHF. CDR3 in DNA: TGTGCCATCCAGTCCGGGCGGAATCAGCCCCAGCATTTT.

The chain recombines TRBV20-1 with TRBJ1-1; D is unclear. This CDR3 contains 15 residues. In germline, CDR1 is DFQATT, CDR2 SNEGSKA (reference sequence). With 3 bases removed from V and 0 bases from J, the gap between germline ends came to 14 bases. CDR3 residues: CSASRPGGMNTEAFF. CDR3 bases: TGCAGTGCTAGCCGACCGGGAGGGATGAACACTGAAGCTTTCTTT.

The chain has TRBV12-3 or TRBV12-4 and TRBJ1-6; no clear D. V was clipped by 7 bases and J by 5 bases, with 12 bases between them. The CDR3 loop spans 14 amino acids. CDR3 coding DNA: TGTGCCAGCACATTAATGGAGGATAATTCACCCCTCCACTTT. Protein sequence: CASTLMEDNSPLHF.